The present entry profiles one T cell receptor beta chain with its context. Its antigen is currently unknown. The data belong to a study of vaccination and CD4 T cells after COVID-19. Treatment noted: roughly 11-day PBMC culture with coronavirus spike peptide pools or control peptides (ViraFEST assay). Trimming left V 5 bases short and J 1 base short, with 14 bases between. Per germline, CDR1 SGHVS and CDR2 FQNEAQ. The CDR3 is 15 amino acids. The Oncomine TCR Beta short-read assay was applied to DNA of cultured CD4+ T cells. One entry per CDR3 protein results from TCRdb running MiXCR on the PCR reads. The table has about 20,000 distinct CDR3 sequences, 45% to 55% seen once.

The sequencing sample was made of CD4+ T cells from blood, cultured in vitro. The chain links TRBV7-8 to TRBJ1-1; no firm D call. The receptor comes from a human donor who had recovered from COVID-19. In DNA, the CDR3 is TGTGCCAGCAGCCCTGCGCGGGTAGGGAACACTGAAGCTTTCTTT. Protein: CASSPARVGNTEAFF.